This TCR beta chain was retrieved from a study of blood T cell repertoires in COVID-19. Study-wide background: The United States, Italy and Spain were the sources of the acute and convalescent COVID-19 samples. From T cells, B-cell-depleted T cells, or PBMCs came the material, which was cDNA or gDNA.

Germline V CDR1 and CDR2: LGHDT, YNNKEL (reference sequence). The V segment lost 3 bases and the J segment 6 bases; nucleotides outside the gene matches: 9. The CDR3 runs 15 residues. Seattle's cohort entered during active infection and was followed longitudinally. Study processing details: Amplification with reference gene primers provided the estimates of nucleated cell counts. Generated by immunoSEQ multiplex PCR, the TCRdb table keeps only in-frame clones and is missing some. D and trimming come from the DNA, and the V and J calls and clone size come from that table. The data hold around 310,000 clones, with around 90% observed a single time.

The rearrangement links TRBV3-1 (or the pseudogene TRBV3-2) to TRBJ2-7; 9 bases line up with TRBD1. The clonotype originates from a woman in her thirties or forties with COVID-19, enrolled during active disease. The sequenced material came from peripheral blood. The CDR3 coding sequence is TGTGCCAGCAGCCAGGCCGGGACAGGGTCTCGCGAGCAGTACTTC. Protein product: CASSQAGTGSREQYF.